Described below is a single T cell receptor (beta chain) sequence and its context. What it binds is not known. Molecules of cDNA were individually given unique molecular identifiers that were attached to them. TCRdb fed the 5' RACE reads into MiXCR, producing one record per CDR3 protein. The sample includes about 40,000 distinct CDR3 sequences, over 5% of them seen just once. The CDR3 covers 14 residues. Germline V gene data show CDR1 as SGHTA and CDR2 as FQGNSA. V shed 5 bases and J shed 5 bases, with 12 bases lying between them. This sample is part of a study of early T cells in non-severe SARS-CoV-2 infection. About the study: Sequencing targeted bulk RNA from unsorted whole blood, leaving chains unpaired.

Whole-study findings and limits: Clonotype matching in VDJdb favored anti-spike CD8 responses and did not capture private and CD4 specificities.

The specimen comprised whole blood, sampled at baseline. The origin of this receptor is an adult who was a healthcare worker with PCR-confirmed SARS-CoV-2 infection or an uninfected control (not recorded which). The chain links TRBV7-2 to TRBJ1-4; tentatively, D is TRBD1 (6 bases). Here the CDR3 reads CASSPYRENEKLFF. Written as DNA, the CDR3 is TGTGCCAGCAGCCCCTACAGGGAAAATGAAAAACTGTTTTTT. The entire variable domain, with the rest obtained from reference TRBV7-2 and TRBJ1-4, is as follows: GAGVSQSPSNKVTEKGKDVELRCDPISGHTALYWYRQSLGQGLEFLIYFQGNSAPDKSGLPSDRFSAERTGGSVSTLTIQRTQQEDSAVYLCASSPYRENEKLFFGSGTQLSVL.